The source of this T cell receptor beta chain is a study of response to subunit inactivated influenza vaccine. This clonotype showed up just a few times. As yet, its antigen is unknown. Each CDR3 protein gets one entry after TCRdb re-called the RT-PCR reads with MiXCR. The sample comprises over 800,000 distinct CDR3 sequences, roughly 20% of which are singletons, and roughly 10% rests with the top ten. Study-level findings and limits: The authors suggested that every seasonal influenza vaccination recruits few new T cells.

This CDR3 spans 15 amino acids. V was cut by 5 bases and J by 3 bases, with 14 bases left in between. The receptor's source is a man aged 50 to 59 who received an inactivated influenza vaccine. V is TRBV12-3 or TRBV12-4 and J is TRBJ1-5; no clear D gene. The sequencing used PBMCs from blood, collected 5 days after vaccination. CDR3 protein: CASSPRAGNNQPQHF. DNA for the CDR3: TGTGCCAGCAGTCCGAGGGCAGGAAACAATCAGCCCCAGCATTTT.